This T cell receptor (beta chain) was identified during a study of regulatory dendritic cells for organ transplantation. About the study: Regulatory dendritic cells were monocyte-derived, receiving vitamin D3 on days 0 and 4 and IL-10 on day 4. Findings and caveats of the study: Between individuals, the alloreactive memory CD8+ T cell pool differed considerably. Memory T cells were less diverse than naive, with memory CD8+ most oligoclonal.

Comment on this clone: Its antigen remains unknown.

The table came from immunoSEQ multiplex PCR; TCRdb's copy has only in-frame clones and leaves some out. Here the sample spans 12,000 or so clones, about 79% being singletons. CFSE-labeled sorted T cells met regulatory or mature dendritic cells for 4 to 6 days. Memory T cells were CD45RO+, naive were CD45RA+, sorted by FACS. V was trimmed by 1 base and J by 5 bases, leaving 8 bases between them. Germline lookup yields CDR1 KGHSH and CDR2 LQKENI. The CDR3 spans 13 residues. V usage is TRBV18 and J usage is TRBJ2-5; the D gene is possibly TRBD2 (6 bases). The sequence derives from a human donor in good health. The specimen was naive CD4+ T cells from blood cultured with regulatory dendritic cells. Subset denoted: CD45RA+ naive T cells. CDR3 coding DNA: TGTGCCAGCTCACCACGGGAGGCGGAGACCCAGTACTTC. This encodes CASSPREAETQYF.